This T cell receptor beta chain was captured by sequencing in a study of blood T cell repertoires in COVID-19. The wider study: Sites across the United States, Italy and Spain contributed samples from acute and convalescent COVID-19. T cells, B-cell-depleted T cells, or PBMCs provided the cDNA or gDNA that served as material.

How the authors handled the data: Researchers report that nucleated cell counts were estimated from reference gene primer amplification. Here immunoSEQ multiplex PCR was the method, and the copy in TCRdb shows in-frame clones only, minus some. From that table come the V and J calls and clone size; the DNA was used to work out D and trimming. The data contain about 250,000 clones, more than 80% of them seen just once; the ten biggest clones take up around 5.2%. This clone was picked up a small number of times. This CDR3 region has 15 residues. Trimming took 1 base from V and 5 from J, leaving 12 bases between them. Germline-derived CDR1 and CDR2 are SGHAT and FQNNGV.

The receptor was derived from a human donor in a cohort sampled during active COVID-19. The chain combines TRBV11-2 with TRBJ1-5, with a possible D match to TRBD1 (6 bases). Sequenced sample: peripheral blood. CDR3 amino acids: CASSLGGQRDQPQHF. As DNA, the CDR3 is TGTGCCAGCAGCTTAGGGGGGCAGAGGGATCAGCCCCAGCATTTT.